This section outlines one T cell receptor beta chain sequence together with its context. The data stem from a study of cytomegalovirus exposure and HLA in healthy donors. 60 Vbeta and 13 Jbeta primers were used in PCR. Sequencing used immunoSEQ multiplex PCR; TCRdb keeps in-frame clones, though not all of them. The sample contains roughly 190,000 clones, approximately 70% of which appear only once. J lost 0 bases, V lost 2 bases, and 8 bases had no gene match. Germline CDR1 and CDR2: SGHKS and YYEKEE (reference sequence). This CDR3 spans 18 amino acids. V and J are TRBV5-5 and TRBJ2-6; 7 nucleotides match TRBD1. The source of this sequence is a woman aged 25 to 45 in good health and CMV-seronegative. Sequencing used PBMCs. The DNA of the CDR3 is TGTGCCAGCAGCTTCAGGGACAGCCTTTTCTCTGGGGCCAACGTCCTGACTTTC. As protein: CASSFRDSLFSGANVLTF. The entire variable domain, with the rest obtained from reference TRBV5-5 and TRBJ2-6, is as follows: DAGVTQSPTHLIKTRGQQVTLRCSPISGHKSVSWYQQVLGQGPQFIFQYYEKEERGRGNFPDRFSARQFPNYSSELNVNALLLGDSALYLCASSFRDSLFSGANVLTFGAGSRLTVL.